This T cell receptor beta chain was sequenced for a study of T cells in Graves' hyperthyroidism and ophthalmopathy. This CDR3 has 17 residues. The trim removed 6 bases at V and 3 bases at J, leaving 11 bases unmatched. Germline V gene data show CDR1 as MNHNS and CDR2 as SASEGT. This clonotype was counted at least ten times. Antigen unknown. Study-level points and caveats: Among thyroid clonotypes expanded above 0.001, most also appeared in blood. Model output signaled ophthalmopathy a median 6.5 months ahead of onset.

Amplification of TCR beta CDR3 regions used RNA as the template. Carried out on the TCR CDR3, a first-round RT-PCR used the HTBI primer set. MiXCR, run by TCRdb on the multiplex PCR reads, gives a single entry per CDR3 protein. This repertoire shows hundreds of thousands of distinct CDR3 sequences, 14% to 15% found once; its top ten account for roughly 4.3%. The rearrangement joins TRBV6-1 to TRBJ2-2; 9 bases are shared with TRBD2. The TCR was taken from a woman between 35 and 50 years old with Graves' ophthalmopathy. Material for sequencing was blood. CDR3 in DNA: TGTGCCAGCAGGGTCCACCTAACTAGCGGGTACACCGGGGAGCTGTTTTTT. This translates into CASRVHLTSGYTGELFF.